A single sample is the source of the 27 T cell receptor beta chains below, sequenced in a study of T cell repertoires in cytomegalovirus infection. A single record per CDR3 protein comes from TCRdb applying MiXCR to the reads. The table includes more than 400,000 distinct CDR3 sequences, around 27% detected once. The material sequenced was PBMCs. The source is a human donor in good health (CMV status not recorded). Some clones in this sample may be carry-over from other donors' samples.

The V gene is TRBV4-1, the J gene TRBJ2-3; perhaps TRBD1 as D (6 bases). Germline lookup yields CDR1 MGHRA and CDR2 YSYEKL. Trimming left V 2 bases short and J 4 bases short, with 16 bases between. The CDR3 has 16 residues. The CDR3 is CASSQSGHHSADTQYF. CDR3 in DNA: TGCGCCAGCAGCCAATCGGGACATCACAGCGCAGATACGCAGTATTTT.

This clonotype was observed a few times. This chain uses TRBV19 with TRBJ1-4; the D is unclear. This CDR3 contains 14 residues. Germline values: CDR1 LNHDA, CDR2 SQIVND (reference sequence). Trimming stripped 1 base from V and 8 bases from J, with 11 bases between. CDR3 in amino acids: CASSIVTSSEKLFF. The DNA for the CDR3 is TGTGCCAGTAGTATAGTGACATCCTCAGAAAAACTGTTTTTT.

The chain carries TRBV7-9 and TRBJ2-3; 8 positions match TRBD1. The germline V gene has CDR1 SEHNR and CDR2 FQNEAQ (reference sequence). V lost 5 bases to trimming and J lost 4 bases; unmatched junction nucleotides: 5. The CDR3 is 14 amino acids. The CDR3 DNA is TGTGCCAGCAGCACGACAGGGGTGTCAGATACGCAGTATTTT. This codes for CASSTTGVSDTQYF.

The rearrangement joins TRBV28 to TRBJ1-5; no firm D call. Germline-derived CDR1 and CDR2 are MDHEN and SYDVKM. The CDR3 extends over 12 amino acids. The V end lost 3 bases, the J end lost 7 bases, and 7 bases lay between the germline ends. CDR3 in DNA: TGTGCCAGCAGTTTGCGGCGCCAGCCCCAGCATTTT. Amino acid sequence: CASSLRRQPQHF.

In this sample, this clonotype turned up many times. The V and J genes are TRBV6-1 and TRBJ1-5; D is uncertain. The V gene lost 7 bases and the J gene lost 5 bases, with 9 bases spanning the gap. The CDR3 has 12 residues. CDR1 and CDR2 from the germline V gene are MNHNS and SASEGT. CDR3 in DNA: TGTGCCAGCAAGCGGAACCATCAGCCCCAGCATTTT. Translating gives CASKRNHQPQHF.

This clonotype has more than one count but fewer than ten. This chain connects TRBV12-3 or TRBV12-4 to TRBJ2-3, with 7 bases aligning to TRBD2. The length of the CDR3 is 18 residues. The V segment lost 6 bases and the J segment 0 bases; nucleotides outside the gene matches: 15. CDR3 nucleotide sequence: TGTGCCAGCAGCCAAAGGGCCAGCGGGGCATTTAGCACAGATACGCAGTATTTT. This encodes CASSQRASGAFSTDTQYF.

The CDR3 sequence is CASSLDTASGNTIYF. The CDR3 DNA is TGCGCCAGCAGCTTGGACACAGCCTCTGGAAACACCATATATTTT. The rearrangement joins TRBV5-1 to TRBJ1-3; D uncertain. This CDR3 contains 15 residues. Trimming removed 0 bases at V and 0 bases at J, with 7 bases between. CDR1 and CDR2 (germline): SGHRS, YFSETQ.

This clonotype occurred a few times. The chain links TRBV7-9 to TRBJ1-6, with a tentative D call TRBD1 (5 bases). Germline-derived CDR1 and CDR2 are SEHNR and FQNEAQ (reference sequence). V was pared by 9 bases and J by 9 bases, with 21 bases between. CDR3 length equals 15 residues. Here the CDR3 DNA reads TGTGCCAGTAGAGGCCCACGGGACCTACTTTCACCCCTCCACTTT. Its translation is CASRGPRDLLSPLHF.

There are many counts of this clonotype. CDR3 loop: CASSFLPRAGELFF. CDR3 nucleotide sequence: TGTGCCAGCAGCTTTCTTCCTAGGGCCGGGGAGCTGTTTTTT. The chain couples TRBV7-2 to TRBJ2-2, with D unresolved. This CDR3 is built from 14 residues. Germline V gives CDR1 SGHTA, CDR2 FQGNSA. V was cut by 3 bases and J by 6 bases, with 11 bases left in between.

The rearrangement links TRBV19 to TRBJ1-1, with D perhaps matching TRBD1 (6 bases). This CDR3 contains 15 residues. V lost 5 bases to trimming and J lost 6 bases, with 19 bases between them. Germline V gives CDR1 LNHDA, CDR2 SQIVND (reference sequence). Here the CDR3 reads CASSRGPRGVSEAFF. CDR3 bases: TGTGCCAGTAGTCGGGGCCCTAGGGGGGTCTCTGAAGCTTTCTTT.

This clonotype was counted a few times. The chain links TRBV5-1 to TRBJ2-5, with TRBD2 matching over 9 bases. V dropped 4 bases and J dropped 6; count of bases not matched to a gene: 13. The V gene's germline CDR1 is SGHRS and CDR2 YFSETQ. The CDR3 is 16 residues long. CDR3 sequence reads: CASSHGLAPGGKTQYF. DNA of the CDR3: TGCGCCAGCAGCCACGGACTAGCGCCGGGAGGGAAGACCCAGTACTTC. Complete variable domain (other parts from reference TRBV5-1 and TRBJ2-5): KAGVTQTPRYLIKTRGQQVTLSCSPISGHRSVSWYQQTPGQGLQFLFEYFSETQRNKGNFPGRFSGRQFSNSRSEMNVSTLELGDSALYLCASSHGLAPGGKTQYFGPGTRLLVL.

This chain joins TRBV25-1 and TRBJ1-3; D is unclear. Trimming took off 3 bases at V and 4 bases at J, with 10 bases between the two ends. The length of the CDR3 is 14 residues. In germline, CDR1 is MGHDK, CDR2 SYGVNS. In DNA, the CDR3 is TGTGCCAGCAGTGACGGGAGGCCCGGAAACACCATATATTTT. Its protein is CASSDGRPGNTIYF.

This clonotype came up many times. V and J are TRBV7-9 and TRBJ1-1; D might be TRBD1 (5 bases). This CDR3 has 13 amino acids. V was trimmed by 5 bases and J by 6 bases, leaving 13 bases between them. Germline CDR1 reads SEHNR; CDR2 reads FQNEAQ (reference sequence). The CDR3 here is CASSRSGTPEAFF. As DNA, the CDR3 is TGTGCCAGCAGCCGCAGCGGGACGCCTGAAGCTTTCTTT.

The rearrangement uses TRBV10-1 and TRBJ2-1; possibly TRBD2 for D (6 bases). The CDR3 spans 15 residues. Germline CDR1 is WNHNN and CDR2 is SYGVQD (reference sequence). V lost 4 bases to trimming and J lost 3 bases, with 13 bases between them. This CDR3 reads CASSGGGAGYNEQFF. CDR3 bases: TGCGCCAGCAGTGGTGGAGGGGCCGGCTACAATGAGCAGTTCTTC.

This clonotype has more than one count but fewer than ten. The chain links TRBV7-2 to TRBJ2-7; 12 bases are a match to TRBD2. The CDR3 extends over 12 amino acids. Germline CDR1 SGHTA, CDR2 FQGNSA. With 8 bases clipped from V and 7 bases from J, the junction kept 3 bases outside the gene matches. The DNA of the CDR3 is TGTGCCAGCTCTAGCGGGAGGGGTGAGCAGTACGTC. Protein product: CASSSGRGEQYV.

This clonotype was recorded at least ten times. This rearrangement joins TRBV6-2 or TRBV6-3 to TRBJ2-7; either TRBD1 or TRBD2 may fit D (5 bases each). The CDR3 is made up of 15 amino acids. V was trimmed by 6 bases and J by 1 base, leaving 16 bases between them. The germline V gene has CDR1 MNHEY and CDR2 SVGEGT. CDR3: CASSATRDGSYEQYV. The CDR3 DNA is TGTGCCAGCAGCGCCACCCGGGACGGATCCTACGAGCAGTACGTC.

The rearrangement links TRBV6-5 to TRBJ1-3; D call uncertain. This CDR3 is built from 14 residues. Trimming removed 9 bases at V and 2 bases at J, with 14 bases between. Per germline, CDR1 MNHEY and CDR2 SVGAGI. The DNA for the CDR3 is TGTGCCAGTTCCCCGGCTGCTGCTGGAAACACCATATATTTT. Protein: CASSPAAAGNTIYF.

This rearrangement joins TRBV11-3 to TRBJ2-3; 7 nucleotides agree with TRBD2. The CDR3 totals 13 residues. The V gene's germline CDR1 is SGHNT and CDR2 YENEEA. V dropped 4 bases and J dropped 6; count of bases not matched to a gene: 4. The CDR3 protein is CASSYRGVDTQYF. CDR3 nucleotides: TGTGCCAGCAGCTATCGGGGGGTTGATACGCAGTATTTT.

In its sample, this clonotype was seen many times. The V gene is TRBV7-9, the J gene TRBJ1-1; 9 nucleotides align to TRBD1. The V gene's germline CDR1 is SEHNR and CDR2 FQNEAQ (reference sequence). CDR3 length equals 15 residues. Trimming at V came to 5 bases and at J to 4 bases, leaving 8 bases not matched to a gene. CDR3 amino acids: CASSLIQGARTEAFF. The CDR3 bases are TGTGCCAGCAGCCTGATACAGGGGGCGCGCACTGAAGCTTTCTTT. The complete variable domain, with remaining parts taken from reference TRBV7-9 and TRBJ1-1, reads DTGVSQNPRHKITKRGQNVTFRCDPISEHNRLYWYRQTLGQGPEFLTYFQNEAQLEKSRLLSDRFSAERPKGSFSTLEIQRTEQGDSAMYLCASSLIQGARTEAFFGQGTRLTVV.

This chain joins TRBV3-1 and TRBJ2-3, with TRBD2 matching 15 bases. Per the germline V gene, CDR1 is LGHDT and CDR2 is YNNKEL (reference sequence). The CDR3 runs to 16 residues. With 4 bases clipped from V and 5 bases from J, the junction kept 4 bases outside the gene matches. The CDR3 DNA is TGTGCCAGCAGCCGGGAGGGACTAGCGGGAGGAGATACGCAGTATTTT. As protein: CASSREGLAGGDTQYF.

The chain has TRBV19 and TRBJ2-7; the match to TRBD1 covers 9 bases. Germline V lookup: CDR1 LNHDA, CDR2 SQIVND (reference sequence). The CDR3 runs 14 residues. The ends lost 3 bases at V and 1 base at J; junction bases unmatched: 1. CDR3 residues: CASSIGTGSYEQYV. CDR3 bases: TGTGCCAGTAGTATCGGGACAGGGTCCTACGAGCAGTACGTC.

The chain recombines TRBV10-2 with TRBJ2-5; D call uncertain. Germline assignment: CDR1 WSHSY and CDR2 SAAADI. The length of the CDR3 is 15 residues. Trimming took off 3 bases at V and 2 bases at J, with 13 bases between the two ends. In nucleotides, the CDR3 is TGCGCCAGCAGTGAAGAGGACCTGGCACAAGAGACCCAGTACTTC. It translates to CASSEEDLAQETQYF.

This clonotype was seen many times. V usage is TRBV4-3 and J usage is TRBJ1-3; D remains ambiguous. Germline V gene lookup returns CDR1 LGHNA and CDR2 YSLEER. Deletions cut 0 bases from V and 3 bases from J, with 6 bases between. The CDR3 has 14 residues. This chain's CDR3 is CASSQDGSGNTIYF. The CDR3 region has the DNA TGCGCCAGCAGCCAAGATGGGAGTGGAAACACCATATATTTT.

The chain links TRBV6-2 or TRBV6-3 to TRBJ1-2; maybe TRBD1 (6 bases). The germline V and J ends were trimmed by 2 bases and 8 bases, with 12 bases remaining between them. The CDR3 is made up of 13 amino acids. Germline assignment: CDR1 MNHEY and CDR2 SVGEGT. The CDR3 coding sequence is TGTGCCAGCAGTTACGTACAGGGACGAGGCTACACCTTC. Its protein is CASSYVQGRGYTF.

This clonotype was recorded at least ten times. This chain joins TRBV7-2 and TRBJ1-5; 8 bases align to TRBD1. The trim removed 1 base at V and 5 bases at J, leaving 4 bases unmatched. Germline lookup yields CDR1 SGHTA and CDR2 FQGNSA. The CDR3 spans 15 residues. The CDR3 region has the DNA TGTGCCAGCAGCTTAGAAGCAGGGGGCCATCAGCCCCAGCATTTT. It is translated as CASSLEAGGHQPQHF.

This clonotype has just a few counts. The chain combines TRBV7-3 with TRBJ2-3; D is perhaps TRBD1 (6 bases). The CDR3 has 17 residues. Germline V gene data show CDR1 as SGHTA and CDR2 as FQGTGA. V lost 2 bases to trimming and J lost 2 bases, with 17 bases between them. CDR3 amino acids: CASSLGQGPPSTDTQYF. CDR3 coding DNA: TGTGCCAGCAGCTTAGGGCAGGGGCCTCCCTCCACAGATACGCAGTATTTT.

The chain couples TRBV11-2 to TRBJ2-2; 7 positions match TRBD2. V was clipped by 5 bases and J by 3 bases; unmatched bases: 12. Germline CDR1 is SGHAT and CDR2 is FQNNGV. This CDR3 spans 17 amino acids. CDR3 bases: TGTGCCAGCAGCGTCGGGTGGGGAGGGGCGGACACCGGGGAGCTGTTTTTT. This gives the protein CASSVGWGGADTGELFF.